Described below is a single T cell receptor (beta chain) sequence and its context. Its antigen is not known. These data originate in a study of T cell clones after liver transplantation. Study results and limitations: Graft donor-reactive T cells may have migrated into the graft rather than being deleted.

Germline CDR1 and CDR2: WNHNN and SYGVQD (reference sequence). The germline V and J ends were trimmed by 11 bases and 16 bases, with 11 bases remaining between them. The CDR3 consists of 8 residues. Profiling relied on immunoSEQ multiplex PCR, and the TCRdb table lists in-frame clones only, not all of them. The sample carries around 15,000 clones, more than 70% recorded once. Sorting of unstimulated PBMCs yielded separate CD3+CD4+ and CD3+CD8+ fractions. This chain connects TRBV10-1 to TRBJ2-2; D remains unclear. The source of this sequence is a human patient who received a liver transplant. Some T cells may be transferred from the graft donor. The source was CD8+ T cells from blood, collected approximately 43 months after liver transplant. The CDR3 DNA follows: TGCGCCCGCCTTTGGGAGTTTTTT. Amino acids: CARLWEFF.